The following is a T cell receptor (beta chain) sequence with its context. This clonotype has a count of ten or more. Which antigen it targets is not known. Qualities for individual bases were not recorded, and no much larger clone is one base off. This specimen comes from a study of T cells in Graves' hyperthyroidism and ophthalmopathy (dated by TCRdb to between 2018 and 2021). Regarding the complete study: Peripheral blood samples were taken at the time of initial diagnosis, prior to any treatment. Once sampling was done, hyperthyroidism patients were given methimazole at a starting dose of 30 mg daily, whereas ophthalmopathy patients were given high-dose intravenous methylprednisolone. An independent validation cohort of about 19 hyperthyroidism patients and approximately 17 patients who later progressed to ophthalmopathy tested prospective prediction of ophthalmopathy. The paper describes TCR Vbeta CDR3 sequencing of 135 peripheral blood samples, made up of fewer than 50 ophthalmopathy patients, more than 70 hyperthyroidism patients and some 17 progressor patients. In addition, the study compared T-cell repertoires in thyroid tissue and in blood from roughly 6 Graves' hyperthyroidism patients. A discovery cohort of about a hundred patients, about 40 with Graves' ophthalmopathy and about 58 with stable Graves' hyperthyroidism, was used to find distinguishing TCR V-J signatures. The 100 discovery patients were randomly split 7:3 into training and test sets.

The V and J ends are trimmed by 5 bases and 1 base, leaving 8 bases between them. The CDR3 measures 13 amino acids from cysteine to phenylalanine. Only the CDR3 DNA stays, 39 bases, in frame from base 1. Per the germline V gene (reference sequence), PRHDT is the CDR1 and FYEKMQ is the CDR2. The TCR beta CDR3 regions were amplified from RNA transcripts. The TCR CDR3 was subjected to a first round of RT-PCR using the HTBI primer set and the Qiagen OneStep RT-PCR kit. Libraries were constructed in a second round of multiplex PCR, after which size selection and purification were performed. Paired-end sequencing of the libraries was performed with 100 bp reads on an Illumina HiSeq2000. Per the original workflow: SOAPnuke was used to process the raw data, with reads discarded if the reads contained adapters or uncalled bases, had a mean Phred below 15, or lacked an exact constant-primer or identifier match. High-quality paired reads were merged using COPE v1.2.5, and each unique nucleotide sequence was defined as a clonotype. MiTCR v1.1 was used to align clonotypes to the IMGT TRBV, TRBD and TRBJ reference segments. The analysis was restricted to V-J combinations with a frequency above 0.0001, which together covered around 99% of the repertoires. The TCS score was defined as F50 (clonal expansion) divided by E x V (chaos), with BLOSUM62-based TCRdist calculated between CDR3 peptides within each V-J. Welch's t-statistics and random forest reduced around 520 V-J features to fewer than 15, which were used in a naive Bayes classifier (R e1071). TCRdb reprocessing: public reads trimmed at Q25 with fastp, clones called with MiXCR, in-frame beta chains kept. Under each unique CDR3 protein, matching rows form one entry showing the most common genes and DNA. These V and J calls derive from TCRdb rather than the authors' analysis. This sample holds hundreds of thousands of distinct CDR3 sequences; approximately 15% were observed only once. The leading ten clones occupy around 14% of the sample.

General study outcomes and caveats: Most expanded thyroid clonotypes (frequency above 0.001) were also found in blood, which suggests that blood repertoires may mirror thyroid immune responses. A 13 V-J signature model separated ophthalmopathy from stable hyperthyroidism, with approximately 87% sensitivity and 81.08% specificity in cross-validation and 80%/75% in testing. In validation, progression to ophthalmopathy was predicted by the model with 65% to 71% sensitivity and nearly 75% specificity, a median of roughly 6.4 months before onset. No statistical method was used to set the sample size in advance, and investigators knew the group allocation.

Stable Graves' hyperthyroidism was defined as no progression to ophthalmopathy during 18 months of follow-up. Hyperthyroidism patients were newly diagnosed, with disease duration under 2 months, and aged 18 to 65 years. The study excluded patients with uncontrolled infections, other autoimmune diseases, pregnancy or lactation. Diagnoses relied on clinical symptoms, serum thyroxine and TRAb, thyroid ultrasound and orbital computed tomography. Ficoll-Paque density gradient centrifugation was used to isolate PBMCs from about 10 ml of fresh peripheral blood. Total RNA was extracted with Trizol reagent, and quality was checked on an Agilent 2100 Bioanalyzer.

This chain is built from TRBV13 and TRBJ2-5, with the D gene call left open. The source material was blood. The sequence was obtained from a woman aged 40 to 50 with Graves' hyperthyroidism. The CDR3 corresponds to CASSPRPQETQYF. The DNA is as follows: TGTGCCAGCAGCCCTCGGCCCCAAGAGACCCAGTACTTC.